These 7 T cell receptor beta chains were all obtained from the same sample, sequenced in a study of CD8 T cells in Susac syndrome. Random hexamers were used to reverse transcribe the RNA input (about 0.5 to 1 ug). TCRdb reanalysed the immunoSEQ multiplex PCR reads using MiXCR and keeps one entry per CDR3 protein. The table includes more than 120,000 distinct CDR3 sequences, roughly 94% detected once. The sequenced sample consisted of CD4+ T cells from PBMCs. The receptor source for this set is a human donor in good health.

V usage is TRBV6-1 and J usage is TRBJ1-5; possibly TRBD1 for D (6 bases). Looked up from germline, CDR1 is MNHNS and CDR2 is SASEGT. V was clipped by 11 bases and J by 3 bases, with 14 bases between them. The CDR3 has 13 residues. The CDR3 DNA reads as TGTGCCGCGGGGACACTCAACAATCAGCCCCAGCATTTT. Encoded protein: CAAGTLNNQPQHF.

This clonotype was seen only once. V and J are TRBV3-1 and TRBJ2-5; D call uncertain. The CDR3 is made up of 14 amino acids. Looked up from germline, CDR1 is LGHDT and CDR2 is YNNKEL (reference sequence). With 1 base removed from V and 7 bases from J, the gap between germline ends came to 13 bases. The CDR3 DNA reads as TGTGCCAGCAGCCAAGCTACCACCTCCGGGACCCAGTACTTC. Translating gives CASSQATTSGTQYF.

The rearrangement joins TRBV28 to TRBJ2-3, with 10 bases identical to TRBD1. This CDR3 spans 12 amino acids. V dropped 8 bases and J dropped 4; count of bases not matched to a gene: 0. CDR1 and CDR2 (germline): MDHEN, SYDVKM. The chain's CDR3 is CASGTGADTQYF. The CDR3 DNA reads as TGTGCCAGCGGGACAGGGGCAGATACGCAGTATTTT.

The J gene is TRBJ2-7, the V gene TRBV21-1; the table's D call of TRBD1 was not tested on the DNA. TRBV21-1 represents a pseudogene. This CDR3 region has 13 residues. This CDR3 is CASSKAAGSEQYF. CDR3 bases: TGTGCCAGCAGCAAGGCGGCAGGGTCCGAGCAGTACTTC.

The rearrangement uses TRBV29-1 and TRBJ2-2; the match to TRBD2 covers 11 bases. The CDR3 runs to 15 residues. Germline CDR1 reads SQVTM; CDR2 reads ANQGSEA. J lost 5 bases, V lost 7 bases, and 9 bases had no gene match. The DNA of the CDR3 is TGCAGCGGCCGACTAGCGGGACGAACGACCGGGGAGCTGTTTTTT. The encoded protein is CSGRLAGRTTGELFF.

The CDR3 nucleotides are TGCAGTGGCACCGGGACAGGGGACACAGATACGCAGTATTTT. As protein: CSGTGTGDTDTQYF. J is TRBJ2-3 and V is TRBV20-1; TRBD1 agrees at 10 bases. This CDR3 comprises 14 residues. The V gene's germline CDR1 is DFQATT and CDR2 SNEGSKA (reference sequence). J lost 2 bases, V lost 7 bases, and 6 bases had no gene match.

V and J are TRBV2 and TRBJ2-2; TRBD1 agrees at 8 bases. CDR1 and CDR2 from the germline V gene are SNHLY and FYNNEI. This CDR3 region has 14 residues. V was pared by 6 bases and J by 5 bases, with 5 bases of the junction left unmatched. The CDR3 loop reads CASSDQGATGELFF. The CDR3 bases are TGTGCCAGCAGCGACCAGGGGGCTACCGGGGAGCTGTTTTTT.